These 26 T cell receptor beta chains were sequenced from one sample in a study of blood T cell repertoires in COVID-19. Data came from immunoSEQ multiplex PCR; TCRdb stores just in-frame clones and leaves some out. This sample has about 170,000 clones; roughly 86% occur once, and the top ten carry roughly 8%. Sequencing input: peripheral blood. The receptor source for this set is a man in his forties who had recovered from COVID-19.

This CDR3 is CASSEGSSGNIQYF. Written as DNA, the CDR3 is TGTGCCAGCAGTGAAGGGAGTTCTGGGAACATTCAGTACTTC. V gene TRBV25-1 combines with J gene TRBJ2-4, with TRBD2 as a possible D gene (5 bases). Germline loops: CDR1 MGHDK, CDR2 SYGVNS. Trimming left V 2 bases short and J 7 bases short, with 12 bases between. CDR3 length equals 14 residues.

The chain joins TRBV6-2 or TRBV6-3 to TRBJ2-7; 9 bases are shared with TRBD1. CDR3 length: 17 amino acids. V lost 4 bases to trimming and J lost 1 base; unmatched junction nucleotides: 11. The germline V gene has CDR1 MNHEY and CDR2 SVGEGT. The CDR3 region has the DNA TGTGCCAGCAGTTCCGCGCCCCGGACAGGGGTTTCCTACGAGCAGTACTTC. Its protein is CASSSAPRTGVSYEQYF.

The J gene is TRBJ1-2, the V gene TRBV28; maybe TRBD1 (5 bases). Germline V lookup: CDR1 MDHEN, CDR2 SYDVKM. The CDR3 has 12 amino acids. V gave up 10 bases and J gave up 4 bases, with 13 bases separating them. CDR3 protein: CATNQGGYGYTF. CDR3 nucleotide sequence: TGTGCCACTAATCAGGGCGGCTATGGCTACACCTTC.

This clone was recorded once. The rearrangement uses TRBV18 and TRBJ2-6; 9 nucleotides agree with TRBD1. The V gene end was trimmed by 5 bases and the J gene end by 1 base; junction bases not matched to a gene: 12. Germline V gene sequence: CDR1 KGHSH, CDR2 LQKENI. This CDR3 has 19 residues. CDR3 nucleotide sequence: TGTGCCAGCTCAAGCTCCCGGGACAGGGCCTTTTCTGGGGCCAACGTCCTGACTTTC. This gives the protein CASSSSRDRAFSGANVLTF.

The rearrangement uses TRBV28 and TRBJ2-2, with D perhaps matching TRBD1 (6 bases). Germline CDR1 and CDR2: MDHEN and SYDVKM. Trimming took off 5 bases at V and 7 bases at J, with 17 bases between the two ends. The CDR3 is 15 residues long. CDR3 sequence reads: CASSPPGTKGGELFF. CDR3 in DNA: TGTGCCAGCAGTCCCCCGGGGACAAAAGGCGGGGAGCTGTTTTTT.

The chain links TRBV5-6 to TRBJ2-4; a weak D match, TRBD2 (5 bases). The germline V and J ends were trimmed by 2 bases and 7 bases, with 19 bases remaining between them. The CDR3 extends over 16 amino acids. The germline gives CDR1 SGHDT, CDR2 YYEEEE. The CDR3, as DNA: TGTGCCAGCAGCTTTCAGGCGTTGCGGGTCTCTAACATTCAGTACTTC. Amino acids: CASSFQALRVSNIQYF.

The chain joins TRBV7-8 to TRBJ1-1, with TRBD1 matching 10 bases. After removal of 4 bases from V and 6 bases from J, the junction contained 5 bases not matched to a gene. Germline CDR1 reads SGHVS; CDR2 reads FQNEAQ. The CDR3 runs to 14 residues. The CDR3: CASSWRQGAAEAFF. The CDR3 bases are TGTGCCAGCAGCTGGAGACAGGGGGCCGCTGAAGCTTTCTTT.

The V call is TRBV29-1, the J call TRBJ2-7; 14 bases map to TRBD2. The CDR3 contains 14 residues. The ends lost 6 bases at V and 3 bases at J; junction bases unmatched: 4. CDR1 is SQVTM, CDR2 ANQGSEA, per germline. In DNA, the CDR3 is TGCAGCGTGGGGACTAGCGGGAGAGGCTACGAGCAGTACTTC. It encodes CSVGTSGRGYEQYF.

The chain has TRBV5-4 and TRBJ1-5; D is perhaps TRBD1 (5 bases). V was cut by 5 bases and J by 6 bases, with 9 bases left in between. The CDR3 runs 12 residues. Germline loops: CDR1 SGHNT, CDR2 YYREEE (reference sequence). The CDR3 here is CASSQRGQPQHF. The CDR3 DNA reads TGTGCCAGCAGTCAAAGGGGTCAGCCCCAGCATTTT. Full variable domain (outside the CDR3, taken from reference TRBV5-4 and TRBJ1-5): ETGVTQSPTHLIKTRGQQVTLRCSSQSGHNTVSWYQQALGQGPQFIFQYYREEENGRGNFPPRFSGLQFPNYSSELNVNALELDDSALYLCASSQRGQPQHFGDGTRLSIL.

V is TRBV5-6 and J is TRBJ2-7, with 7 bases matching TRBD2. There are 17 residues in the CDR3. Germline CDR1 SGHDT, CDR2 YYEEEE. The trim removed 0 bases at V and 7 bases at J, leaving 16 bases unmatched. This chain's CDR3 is CASSLVAGDASTREQYF. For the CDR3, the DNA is TGTGCCAGCAGCTTGGTGGCGGGGGACGCCTCTACGAGGGAGCAGTACTTC.

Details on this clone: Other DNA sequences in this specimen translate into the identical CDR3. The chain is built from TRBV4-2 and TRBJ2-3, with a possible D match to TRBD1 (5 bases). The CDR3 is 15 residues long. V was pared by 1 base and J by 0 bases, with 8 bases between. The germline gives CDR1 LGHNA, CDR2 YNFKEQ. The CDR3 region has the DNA TGTGCCAGCAGCCAAGGACAGTCAAGCACAGATACGCAGTATTTT. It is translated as CASSQGQSSTDTQYF.

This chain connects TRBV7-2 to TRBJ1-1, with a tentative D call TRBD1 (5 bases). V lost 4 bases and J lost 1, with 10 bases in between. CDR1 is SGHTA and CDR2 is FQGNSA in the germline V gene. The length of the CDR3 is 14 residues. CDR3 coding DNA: TGTGCCAGCAGCTCTATGGGGCGGAACACTGAAGCTTTCTTT. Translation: CASSSMGRNTEAFF.

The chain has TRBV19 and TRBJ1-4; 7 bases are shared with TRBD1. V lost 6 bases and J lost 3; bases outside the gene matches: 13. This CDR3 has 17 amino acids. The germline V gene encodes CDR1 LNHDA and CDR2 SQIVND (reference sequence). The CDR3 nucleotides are TGTGCCAGTAGCCATTGGACCAGGGGGTTTGCTAATGAAAAACTGTTTTTT. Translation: CASSHWTRGFANEKLFF.

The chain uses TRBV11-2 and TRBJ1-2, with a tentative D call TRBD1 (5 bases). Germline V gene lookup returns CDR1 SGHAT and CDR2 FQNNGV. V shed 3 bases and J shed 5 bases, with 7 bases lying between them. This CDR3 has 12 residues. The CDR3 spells CASSFQGYGYTF. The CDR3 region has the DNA TGTGCCAGCAGCTTTCAGGGATATGGCTACACCTTC.

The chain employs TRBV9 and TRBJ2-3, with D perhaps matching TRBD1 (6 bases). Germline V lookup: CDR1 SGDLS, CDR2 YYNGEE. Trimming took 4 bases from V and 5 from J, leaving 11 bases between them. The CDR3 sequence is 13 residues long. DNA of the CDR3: TGTGCCAGCAGCTTTGCAGGGGTAGATACGCAGTATTTT. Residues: CASSFAGVDTQYF. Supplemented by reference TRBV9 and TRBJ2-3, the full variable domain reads DSGVTQTPKHLITATGQRVTLRCSPRSGDLSVYWYQQSLDQGLQFLIQYYNGEERAKGNILERFSAQQFPDLHSELNLSSLELGDSALYFCASSFAGVDTQYFGPGTRLTVL.

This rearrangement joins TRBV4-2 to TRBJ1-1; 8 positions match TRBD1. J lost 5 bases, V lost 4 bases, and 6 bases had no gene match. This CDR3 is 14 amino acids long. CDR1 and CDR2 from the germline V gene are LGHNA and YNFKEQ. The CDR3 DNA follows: TGTGCCAGCAGCCTCGGGACAGGCAAAACTGAAGCTTTCTTT. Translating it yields CASSLGTGKTEAFF.

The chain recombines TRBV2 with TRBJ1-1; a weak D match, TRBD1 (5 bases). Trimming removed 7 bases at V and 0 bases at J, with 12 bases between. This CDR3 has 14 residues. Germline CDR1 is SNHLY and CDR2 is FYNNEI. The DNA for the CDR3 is TGTGCCAGCACCAAGGGGAACCTGAACACTGAAGCTTTCTTT. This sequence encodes CASTKGNLNTEAFF.

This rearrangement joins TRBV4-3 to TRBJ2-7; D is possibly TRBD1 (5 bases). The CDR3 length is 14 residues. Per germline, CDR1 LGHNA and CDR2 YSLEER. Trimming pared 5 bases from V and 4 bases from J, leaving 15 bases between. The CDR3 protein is CASSFGIQGYEQYF. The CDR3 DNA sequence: TGCGCCAGCAGCTTCGGTATTCAGGGATACGAGCAGTACTTC.

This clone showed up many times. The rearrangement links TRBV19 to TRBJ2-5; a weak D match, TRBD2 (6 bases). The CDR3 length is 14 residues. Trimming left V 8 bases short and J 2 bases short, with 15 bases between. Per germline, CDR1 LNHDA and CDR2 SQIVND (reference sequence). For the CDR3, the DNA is TGTGCCAGTGGAGTCCGGGACTTTCAAGAGACCCAGTACTTC. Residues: CASGVRDFQETQYF.

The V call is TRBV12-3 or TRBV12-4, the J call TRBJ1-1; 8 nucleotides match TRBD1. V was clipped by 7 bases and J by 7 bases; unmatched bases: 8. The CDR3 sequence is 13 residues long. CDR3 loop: CASKPGQGDEAFF. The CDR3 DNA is TGTGCCAGCAAACCAGGACAGGGTGATGAAGCTTTCTTT.

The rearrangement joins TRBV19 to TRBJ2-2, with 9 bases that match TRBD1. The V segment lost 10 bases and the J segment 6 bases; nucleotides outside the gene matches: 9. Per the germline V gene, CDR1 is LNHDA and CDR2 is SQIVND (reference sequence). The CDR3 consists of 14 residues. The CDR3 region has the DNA TGTGCCACCTCCCCCGGGACAGGGTCCGGGGAGCTGTTTTTT. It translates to CATSPGTGSGELFF.

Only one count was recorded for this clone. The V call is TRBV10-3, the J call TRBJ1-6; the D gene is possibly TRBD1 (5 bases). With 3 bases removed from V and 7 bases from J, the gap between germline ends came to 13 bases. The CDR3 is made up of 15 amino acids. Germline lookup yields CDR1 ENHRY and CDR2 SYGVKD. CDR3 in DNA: TGTGCCATCAGTGATCTCGGGGGGGAGAATTCACCCCTCCACTTT. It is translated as CAISDLGGENSPLHF.

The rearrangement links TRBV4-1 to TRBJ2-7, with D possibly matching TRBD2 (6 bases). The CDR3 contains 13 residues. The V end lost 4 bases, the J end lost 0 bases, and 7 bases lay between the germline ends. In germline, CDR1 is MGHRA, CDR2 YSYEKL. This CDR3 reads CASSPGSSYEQYF. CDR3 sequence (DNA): TGCGCCAGCAGCCCCGGGAGCTCCTACGAGCAGTACTTC.

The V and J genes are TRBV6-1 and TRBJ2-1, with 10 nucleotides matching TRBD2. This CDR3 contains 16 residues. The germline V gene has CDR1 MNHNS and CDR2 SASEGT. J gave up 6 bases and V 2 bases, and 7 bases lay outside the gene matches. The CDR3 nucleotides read TGTGCCAGCAGTGAAAGGTCTAGCGGGAGTTCCAATGAGCAGTTCTTC. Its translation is CASSERSSGSSNEQFF.

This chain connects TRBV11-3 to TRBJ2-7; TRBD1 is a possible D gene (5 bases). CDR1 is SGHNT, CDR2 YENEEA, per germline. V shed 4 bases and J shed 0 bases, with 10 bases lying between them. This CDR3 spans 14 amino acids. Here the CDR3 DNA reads TGTGCCAGCAGCTCGAGACAGAGCTCCTACGAGCAGTACTTC. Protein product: CASSSRQSSYEQYF.

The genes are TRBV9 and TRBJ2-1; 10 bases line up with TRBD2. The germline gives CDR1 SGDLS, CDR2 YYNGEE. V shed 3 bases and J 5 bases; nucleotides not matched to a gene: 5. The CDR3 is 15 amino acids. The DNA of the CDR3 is TGTGCCAGCAGCGGCGGACTAGCGGATCACAATGAGCAGTTCTTC. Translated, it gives CASSGGLADHNEQFF.